A single sample is the source of the 29 T cell receptor beta chains below, sequenced in a study of cytomegalovirus exposure and HLA in healthy donors. The method was immunoSEQ multiplex PCR; TCRdb's version includes in-frame clones alone and lacks a portion of them. The sample yields 100,000 to 150,000 clones, roughly 93% seen once. The sequenced material came from PBMCs. The receptors were gathered from a young woman in good health and CMV-seronegative.

The chain employs TRBV10-2 and TRBJ2-5, with 7 bases that match TRBD2. Germline V gives CDR1 WSHSY, CDR2 SAAADI. This CDR3 has 14 amino acids. J was trimmed by 5 bases and V by 8 bases; bases with no gene match: 11. This CDR3 is CASHSGEGRETQYF. CDR3 in DNA: TGCGCCAGCCACTCGGGGGAGGGTAGGGAGACCCAGTACTTC.

The V and J genes are TRBV28 and TRBJ2-5, with TRBD2 matching 9 bases. Germline V gives CDR1 MDHEN, CDR2 SYDVKM. There are 17 residues in the CDR3. J lost 1 base, V lost 2 bases, and 8 bases had no gene match. CDR3 residues: CASSLILSGGFQETQYF. The CDR3 DNA sequence: TGTGCCAGCAGTTTAATTCTTAGCGGGGGCTTCCAAGAGACCCAGTACTTC.

The rearrangement uses TRBV30 and TRBJ1-4; possible D gene TRBD1, 6 bases. The V and J ends lost 0 bases and 7 bases respectively, with 12 bases between them. The CDR3 has 14 residues. Per germline, CDR1 GTSNPN and CDR2 SVGIG (reference sequence). The CDR3 is CAWSVQGGGEKLFF. CDR3 coding DNA: TGTGCCTGGAGTGTACAGGGCGGTGGTGAAAAACTGTTTTTT. The variable domain in full, completed from reference TRBV30 and TRBJ1-4, reads SQTIHQWPATLVQPVGSPLSLECTVEGTSNPNLYWYRQAAGRGLQLLFYSVGIGQISSEVPQNLSASRPQDRQFILSSKKLLLSDSGFYLCAWSVQGGGEKLFFGSGTQLSVL.

This chain joins TRBV7-9 and TRBJ1-1; the match to TRBD1 covers 7 bases. Germline CDR1 and CDR2: SEHNR and FQNEAQ (reference sequence). There are 15 residues in the CDR3. Trimming removed 5 bases from V and 4 bases from J; junction bases left unmatched: 10. Here the CDR3 DNA reads TGTGCCAGCAGCCGGTCAAGGGGGCCGATCACTGAAGCTTTCTTT. This translates into CASSRSRGPITEAFF.

This clone was seen just once. The chain has TRBV6-6 and TRBJ1-5, with 8 positions matching TRBD1. Losses at the gene ends were 6 bases for V and 6 bases for J; bases not matched to a gene: 7. Germline CDR1 reads MNHNY; CDR2 reads SVGAGI (reference sequence). CDR3 length: 14 residues. This CDR3 is CASRQGQGGQPQHF. In DNA form, the CDR3 reads TGTGCCAGCAGACAAGGACAGGGTGGTCAGCCCCAGCATTTT.

The chain combines TRBV7-9 with TRBJ2-7; tentatively, D is TRBD2 (6 bases). Per the germline V gene, CDR1 is SEHNR and CDR2 is FQNEAQ (reference sequence). Trimming pared 5 bases from V and 3 bases from J, leaving 17 bases between. The CDR3 runs to 15 residues. CDR3 sequence reads: CASSHPGTGDYEQYF. In DNA, the CDR3 is TGTGCCAGCAGCCATCCCGGGACGGGAGACTACGAGCAGTACTTC.

The DNA for the CDR3 is TGTGCCAGCAGTGCCTCGACAGGCGCTAATGAAAAACTGTTTTTT. Its protein is CASSASTGANEKLFF. V usage is TRBV25-1 and J usage is TRBJ1-4; possible D gene TRBD1, 6 bases. V lost 4 bases to trimming and J lost 3 bases, with 12 bases between them. CDR3 size: 15 residues. Germline CDR1 reads MGHDK; CDR2 reads SYGVNS.

V gene TRBV4-2 combines with J gene TRBJ2-3; the match to TRBD2 covers 7 bases. The germline gives CDR1 LGHNA, CDR2 YNFKEQ. The J segment lost 5 bases and the V segment lost 0 bases, leaving 5 bases of the junction unmatched. CDR3 length: 15 amino acids. The DNA for the CDR3 is TGTGCCAGCAGCCAAGAAATTCCGGGAGGAGATACGCAGTATTTT. It specifies CASSQEIPGGDTQYF.

The CDR3 spells CASSFPAGDSYEQYF. The CDR3 coding sequence is TGTGCCAGCAGTTTCCCCGCGGGAGACTCCTACGAGCAGTACTTC. V usage is TRBV28 and J usage is TRBJ2-7; 7 bases fit TRBD2. The CDR3 is 15 amino acids. V shed 3 bases, J shed 0 bases, and the junction held 5 bases outside the gene matches. Germline V gene sequence: CDR1 MDHEN, CDR2 SYDVKM.

Written as DNA, the CDR3 is TGTGCCAGCAGTCTGGGCGTGAGTCTGAACACTGAAGCTTTCTTT. The encoded protein is CASSLGVSLNTEAFF. The rearrangement uses TRBV6-5 and TRBJ1-1; D remains unclear. This CDR3 has 15 amino acids. Germline V lookup: CDR1 MNHEY, CDR2 SVGAGI. The V end was cut by 5 bases, the J end by 0 bases, with 13 bases between.

This chain connects TRBV10-3 to TRBJ2-7; 10 nucleotides match TRBD1. The J segment lost 2 bases and the V segment lost 5 bases, leaving 6 bases of the junction unmatched. CDR3 length equals 15 residues. Per the germline V gene, CDR1 is ENHRY and CDR2 is SYGVKD. CDR3 in amino acids: CAISRGQGGTYEQYF. As DNA, the CDR3 is TGTGCCATCAGTAGAGGACAGGGGGGAACCTACGAGCAGTACTTC.

The chain employs TRBV5-4 and TRBJ1-6; 8 nucleotides align to TRBD1. Trimming cost V 5 bases and J 10 bases; bases outside gene matches: 8. The germline V gene has CDR1 SGHNT and CDR2 YYREEE (reference sequence). This CDR3 contains 14 residues. The CDR3 spells CASSAGGWGSPLHF. The DNA of the CDR3 is TGTGCCAGCAGTGCAGGGGGCTGGGGGTCACCCCTCCACTTT.

This sequence joins TRBV6-4 and TRBJ2-6; D uncertain. This CDR3 has 15 residues. V was shortened by 0 bases and J by 0 bases, with 3 bases between the two germline ends. In germline, CDR1 is MRHNA, CDR2 SNTAGT. The CDR3 spells CASSDSHSGANVLTF. The DNA for the CDR3 is TGTGCCAGCAGTGACTCACACTCTGGGGCCAACGTCCTGACTTTC.

The chain couples TRBV4-2 to TRBJ2-7, with a weak D call TRBD2 (5 bases). V was pared by 6 bases and J by 6 bases, with 12 bases between. This CDR3 region has 12 residues. Germline V CDR1 and CDR2: LGHNA, YNFKEQ. As DNA, the CDR3 is TGTGCCAGCAGGGGGAGAATGGGCGAGCAGTACTTC. As protein: CASRGRMGEQYF.

The chain uses TRBV5-1 and TRBJ1-6, with 10 bases that match TRBD1. V dropped 4 bases and J dropped 11; count of bases not matched to a gene: 12. Germline assignment: CDR1 SGHRS and CDR2 YFSETQ. The CDR3 consists of 16 residues. The CDR3 protein is CASSIGQGGTRTPLHF. CDR3 nucleotides: TGCGCCAGCAGCATTGGACAGGGGGGGACGAGGACACCCCTCCACTTT.

This chain joins TRBV5-8 and TRBJ2-7, with a weak D call TRBD2 (6 bases). The CDR3 has 15 residues. The V gene's germline CDR1 is SGHTS and CDR2 YDEGEE. Deletions cut 0 bases from V and 0 bases from J, with 10 bases between. The CDR3 loop reads CASSLGGDYSYEQYF. The CDR3 bases are TGTGCCAGCAGCTTGGGCGGGGATTACTCCTACGAGCAGTACTTC.

This chain joins TRBV30 and TRBJ1-2; 12 bases are shared with TRBD1. The CDR3 runs 16 residues. Germline V gene data show CDR1 as GTSNPN and CDR2 as SVGIG (reference sequence). J was trimmed by 5 bases and V by 2 bases; bases with no gene match: 9. The chain's CDR3 is CAWSKGTGGQGYGYTF. The DNA of the CDR3 is TGTGCCTGGAGTAAGGGGACAGGGGGCCAAGGATATGGCTACACCTTC.

J is TRBJ2-4 and V is TRBV25-1; tentatively, D is TRBD2 (6 bases). The CDR3 loop spans 16 amino acids. V was shortened by 2 bases and J by 1 base, with 12 bases between the two germline ends. Looked up from germline, CDR1 is MGHDK and CDR2 is SYGVNS. The CDR3, as DNA: TGTGCCAGCAGTGAACATGGGGGGACGGCCAAAAACATTCAGTACTTC. It specifies CASSEHGGTAKNIQYF.

V gene TRBV6-1 combines with J gene TRBJ2-5; 8 nucleotides line up with TRBD1. Germline V gives CDR1 MNHNS, CDR2 SASEGT. Trimming took 10 bases from V and 5 from J; bases not matched to a gene: 12. The CDR3 has 14 residues. CDR3: CAIGGQGPWETQYF. In DNA, the CDR3 is TGTGCCATCGGTGGACAGGGCCCTTGGGAGACCCAGTACTTC.

The chain carries TRBV30 and TRBJ1-2; the D is unclear. V shed 0 bases and J shed 7 bases, with 12 bases lying between them. CDR3 size: 13 residues. Germline V gene lookup returns CDR1 GTSNPN and CDR2 SVGIG (reference sequence). This CDR3 reads CAWSVLSGGGYTF. The CDR3 bases are TGTGCCTGGAGTGTACTAAGTGGAGGTGGCTACACCTTC.

The chain is built from TRBV18 and TRBJ1-6, with 7 bases that match TRBD1. The length of the CDR3 is 15 residues. Per germline, CDR1 KGHSH and CDR2 LQKENI. Losses at the gene ends were 6 bases for V and 5 bases for J; bases not matched to a gene: 7. The CDR3 reads CASSLNTGDNSPLHF. The CDR3 DNA sequence: TGTGCCAGCTCTTTGAATACAGGGGATAATTCACCCCTCCACTTT.

J is TRBJ1-4 and V is TRBV6-1; the match to TRBD1 covers 7 bases. CDR1 and CDR2 (germline): MNHNS, SASEGT. With 5 bases clipped from V and 0 bases from J, the junction kept 3 bases outside the gene matches. This CDR3 is 15 amino acids long. The CDR3 DNA reads TGTGCCAGCAGTTTTACAGGGGCAACTAATGAAAAACTGTTTTTT. It codes for CASSFTGATNEKLFF.

The chain is built from TRBV9 and TRBJ1-2; the D is unclear. CDR1 is SGDLS and CDR2 is YYNGEE in the germline V gene. Trimming pared 3 bases from V and 6 bases from J, leaving 24 bases between. This CDR3 is built from 17 residues. CDR3: CASSAKGRGRFSDGYTF. DNA for the CDR3: TGTGCCAGCAGCGCAAAAGGTCGAGGGAGGTTTTCTGATGGCTACACCTTC.

This chain joins TRBV6-6 and TRBJ1-1; D remains unclear. The germline CDR1 and CDR2 sequences are MNHNY and SVGAGI (reference sequence). The CDR3 runs to 14 residues. V was pared by 7 bases and J by 4 bases, with 16 bases between. CDR3 residues: CASKKSSRGTEAFF. The CDR3 coding sequence is TGTGCCAGCAAGAAATCGAGTCGGGGCACTGAAGCTTTCTTT.

V gene TRBV28 combines with J gene TRBJ2-1; 8 nucleotides align to TRBD2. V gave up 6 bases and J gave up 4 bases; unmatched junction bases: 8. In germline, CDR1 is MDHEN, CDR2 SYDVKM. CDR3 size: 15 residues. The CDR3: CASRAIAGSYNEQFF. DNA of the CDR3: TGTGCCAGCAGAGCAATAGCGGGATCTTACAATGAGCAGTTCTTC.

The chain is built from TRBV9 and TRBJ2-5, with D possibly being TRBD1 (5 bases). Germline CDR1 and CDR2: SGDLS and YYNGEE. CDR3 length equals 15 residues. V was clipped by 1 base and J by 1 base, with 11 bases between them. The CDR3 region has the DNA TGTGCCAGCAGCGTACAGGGTACTTCCCAAGAGACCCAGTACTTC. Encoded protein: CASSVQGTSQETQYF. Looking up the rest from reference TRBV9 and TRBJ2-5 gives the full variable domain: DSGVTQTPKHLITATGQRVTLRCSPRSGDLSVYWYQQSLDQGLQFLIQYYNGEERAKGNILERFSAQQFPDLHSELNLSSLELGDSALYFCASSVQGTSQETQYFGPGTRLLVL.

This clone was counted between two and nine times. The chain couples TRBV6-1 to TRBJ1-6, with TRBD1 matching over 7 bases. V lost 6 bases, J lost 9 bases, and 5 bases stayed unmatched. The germline V gene encodes CDR1 MNHNS and CDR2 SASEGT. The CDR3 loop spans 13 amino acids. The CDR3, as DNA: TGTGCCAGCAGAGACAGGGTTGGTTCACCCCTCCACTTT. It is translated as CASRDRVGSPLHF.

The chain employs TRBV7-9 and TRBJ2-7, with TRBD1 matching over 8 bases. The CDR3 consists of 15 residues. From germline, CDR1 is SEHNR and CDR2 FQNEAQ (reference sequence). V was pared by 6 bases and J by 7 bases, with 14 bases of the junction left unmatched. The CDR3 DNA is TGTGCCAGCAGGGCGACGGGACAGGTCTTAGGAGAGCAGTACTTC. Protein: CASRATGQVLGEQYF.

This clone was seen more than once but under ten times. The genes are TRBV10-2 and TRBJ2-7; 7 bases agree with TRBD2. From germline, CDR1 is WSHSY and CDR2 SAAADI. V lost 6 bases and J lost 1; bases outside the gene matches: 3. The length of the CDR3 is 13 residues. The CDR3 loop is CASRGGGSYEQYF. The CDR3 bases are TGCGCCAGCAGGGGCGGGGGTTCCTACGAGCAGTACTTC.